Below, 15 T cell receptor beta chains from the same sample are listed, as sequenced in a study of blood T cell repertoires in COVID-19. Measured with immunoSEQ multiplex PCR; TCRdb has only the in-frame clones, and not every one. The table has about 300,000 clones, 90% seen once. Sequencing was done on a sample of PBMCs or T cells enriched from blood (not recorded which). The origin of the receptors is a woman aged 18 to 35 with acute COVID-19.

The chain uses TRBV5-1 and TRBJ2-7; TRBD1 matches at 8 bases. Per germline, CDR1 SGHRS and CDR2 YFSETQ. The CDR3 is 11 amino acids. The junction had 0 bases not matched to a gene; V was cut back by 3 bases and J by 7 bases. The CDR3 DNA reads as TGCGCCAGCAGCTGGGACAGGGAGCAGTACTTC. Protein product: CASSWDREQYF.

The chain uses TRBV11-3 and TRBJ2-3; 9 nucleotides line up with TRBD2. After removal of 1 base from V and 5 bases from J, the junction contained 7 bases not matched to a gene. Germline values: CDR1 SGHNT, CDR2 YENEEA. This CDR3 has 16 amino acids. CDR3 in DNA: TGTGCCAGCAGCTTAGGGGCTAGCGGGAAGCAAGATACGCAGTATTTT. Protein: CASSLGASGKQDTQYF.

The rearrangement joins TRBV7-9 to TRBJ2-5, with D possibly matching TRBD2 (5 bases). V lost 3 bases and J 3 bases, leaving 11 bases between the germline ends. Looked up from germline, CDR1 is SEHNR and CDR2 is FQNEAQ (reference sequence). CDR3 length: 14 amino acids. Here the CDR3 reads CASSLEVVEETQYF. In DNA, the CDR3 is TGTGCCAGCAGCTTGGAGGTGGTAGAAGAGACCCAGTACTTC.

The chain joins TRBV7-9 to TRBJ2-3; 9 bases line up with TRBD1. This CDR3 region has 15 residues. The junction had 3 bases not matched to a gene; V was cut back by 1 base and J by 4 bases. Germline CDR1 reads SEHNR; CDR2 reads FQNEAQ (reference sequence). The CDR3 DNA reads TGTGCCAGCAGCTTAGGACAGGGGGAGGCAGATACGCAGTATTTT. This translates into CASSLGQGEADTQYF.

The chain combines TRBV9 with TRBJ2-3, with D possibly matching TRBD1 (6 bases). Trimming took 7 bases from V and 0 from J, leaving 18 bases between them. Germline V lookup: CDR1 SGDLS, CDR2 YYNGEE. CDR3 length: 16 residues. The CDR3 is CASGSSRQDSTDTQYF. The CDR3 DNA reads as TGTGCCAGCGGATCCTCTCGACAGGATAGCACAGATACGCAGTATTTT.

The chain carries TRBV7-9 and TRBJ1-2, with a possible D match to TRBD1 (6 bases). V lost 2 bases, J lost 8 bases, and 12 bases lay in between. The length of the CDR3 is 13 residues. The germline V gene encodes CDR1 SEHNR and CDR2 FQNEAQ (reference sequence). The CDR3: CASSLPTGRGYTF. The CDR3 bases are TGTGCCAGCAGCTTACCAACAGGGAGAGGCTACACCTTC.

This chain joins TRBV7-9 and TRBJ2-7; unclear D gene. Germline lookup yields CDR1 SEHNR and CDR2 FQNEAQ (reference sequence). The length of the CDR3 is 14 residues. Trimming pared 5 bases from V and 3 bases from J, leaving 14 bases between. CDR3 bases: TGTGCCAGCAGCCCGTCCGCAGGCTTCTACGAGCAGTACTTC. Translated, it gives CASSPSAGFYEQYF. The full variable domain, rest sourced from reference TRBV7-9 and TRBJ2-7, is DTGVSQNPRHKITKRGQNVTFRCDPISEHNRLYWYRQTLGQGPEFLTYFQNEAQLEKSRLLSDRFSAERPKGSFSTLEIQRTEQGDSAMYLCASSPSAGFYEQYFGPGTRLTVT.

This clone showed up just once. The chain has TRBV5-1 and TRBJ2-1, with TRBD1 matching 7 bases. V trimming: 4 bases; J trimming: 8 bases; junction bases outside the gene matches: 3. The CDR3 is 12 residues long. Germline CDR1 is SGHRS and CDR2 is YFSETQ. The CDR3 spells CASSQDRDEQFF. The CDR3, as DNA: TGCGCCAGCAGCCAAGACAGGGATGAGCAGTTCTTC.

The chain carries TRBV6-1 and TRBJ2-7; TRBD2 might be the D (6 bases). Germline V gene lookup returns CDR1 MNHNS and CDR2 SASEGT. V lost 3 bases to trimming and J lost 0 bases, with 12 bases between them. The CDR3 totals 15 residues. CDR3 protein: CASSDPAGISYEQYF. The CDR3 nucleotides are TGTGCCAGCAGTGATCCAGCGGGCATCTCCTACGAGCAGTACTTC.

In nucleotides, the CDR3 is TGTGCCAGTAGGGAACAGGGGAATAGCAATCAGCCCCAGCATTTT. Amino acids: CASREQGNSNQPQHF. This chain connects TRBV19 to TRBJ1-5; the match to TRBD1 covers 7 bases. Germline loops: CDR1 LNHDA, CDR2 SQIVND (reference sequence). The ends lost 6 bases at V and 0 bases at J; junction bases unmatched: 5. The CDR3 is 15 amino acids.

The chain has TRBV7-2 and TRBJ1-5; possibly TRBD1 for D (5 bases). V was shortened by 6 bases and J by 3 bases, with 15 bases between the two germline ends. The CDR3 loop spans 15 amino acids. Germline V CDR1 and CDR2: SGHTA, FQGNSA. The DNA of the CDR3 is TGTGCCAGCAGTAAAAGCGGGACGGCCAATCAGCCCCAGCATTTT. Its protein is CASSKSGTANQPQHF.

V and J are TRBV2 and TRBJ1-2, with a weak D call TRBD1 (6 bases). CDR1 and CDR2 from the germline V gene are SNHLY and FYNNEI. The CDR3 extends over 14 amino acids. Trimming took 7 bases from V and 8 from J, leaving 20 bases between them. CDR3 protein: CASNRDRPNSGYTF. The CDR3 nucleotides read TGTGCCAGCAACCGCGACAGGCCCAACTCGGGCTACACCTTC. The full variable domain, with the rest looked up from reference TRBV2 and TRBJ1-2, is EPEVTQTPSHQVTQMGQEVILRCVPISNHLYFYWYRQILGQKVEFLVSFYNNEISEKSEIFDDQFSVERPDGSNFTLKIRSTKLEDSAMYFCASNRDRPNSGYTFGSGTRLTVV.

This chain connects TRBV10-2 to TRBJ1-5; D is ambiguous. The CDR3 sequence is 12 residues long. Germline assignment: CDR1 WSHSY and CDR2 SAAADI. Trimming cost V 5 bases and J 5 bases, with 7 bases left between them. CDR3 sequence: CASSPPDQPQHF. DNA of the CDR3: TGCGCCAGCAGTCCCCCTGATCAGCCCCAGCATTTT.

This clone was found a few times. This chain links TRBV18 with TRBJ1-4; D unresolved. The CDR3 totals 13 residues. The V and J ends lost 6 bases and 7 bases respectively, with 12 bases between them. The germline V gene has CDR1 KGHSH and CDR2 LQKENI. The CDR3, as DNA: TGTGCCAGCTCCGCGGGTGATAGTGAAAAACTGTTTTTT. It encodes CASSAGDSEKLFF.

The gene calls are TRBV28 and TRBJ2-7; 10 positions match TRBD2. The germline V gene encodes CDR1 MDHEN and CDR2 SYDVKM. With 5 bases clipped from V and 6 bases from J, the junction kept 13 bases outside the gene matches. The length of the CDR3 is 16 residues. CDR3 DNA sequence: TGTGCCAGCAGTCCGACCCGGGCTAGCGGGAGCCGCGAGCAGTACTTC. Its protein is CASSPTRASGSREQYF. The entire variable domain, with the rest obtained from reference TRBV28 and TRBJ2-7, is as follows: DVKVTQSSRYLVKRTGEKVFLECVQDMDHENMFWYRQDPGLGLRLIYFSYDVKMKEKGDIPEGYSVSREKKERFSLILESASTNQTSMYLCASSPTRASGSREQYFGPGTRLTVT.